A single sample gave rise to the 5 T cell receptor beta chains below, sequenced in a study of cytomegalovirus exposure and HLA in healthy donors. With 60 Vbeta and 13 Jbeta primers, the PCR was carried out. Profiled with immunoSEQ multiplex PCR; TCRdb holds only in-frame clones, not every one. The table includes around 190,000 clones, less than 80% detected once. Sequences were obtained from PBMCs. Receptors originate from a woman aged 40 to 49 in good health and CMV-seronegative.

The V call is TRBV19, the J call TRBJ1-5; 8 bases line up with TRBD1. Germline V gene lookup returns CDR1 LNHDA and CDR2 SQIVND (reference sequence). CDR3 length: 15 amino acids. The V gene end was trimmed by 7 bases and the J gene end by 5 bases; junction bases not matched to a gene: 10. The CDR3 region has the DNA TGTGCCAGTATTCCTACCGGGACAGGAGATCAGCCCCAGCATTTT. This sequence encodes CASIPTGTGDQPQHF.

This clone has more than one count but fewer than ten. J is TRBJ1-3 and V is TRBV5-5; D not certain. V shed 2 bases and J shed 9 bases, with 12 bases lying between them. Germline loops: CDR1 SGHKS, CDR2 YYEKEE (reference sequence). The CDR3 covers 13 residues. The chain's CDR3 is CASSFEAAGTIYF. The CDR3, as DNA: TGTGCCAGCAGCTTCGAGGCTGCTGGCACCATATATTTT.

This chain connects TRBV5-1 to TRBJ2-7; no clear D. The CDR3 sequence is 16 residues long. From germline, CDR1 is SGHRS and CDR2 YFSETQ. V was clipped by 1 base and J by 3 bases, with 17 bases between them. In DNA form, the CDR3 reads TGCGCCAGCAGCTTGTTACAGTCCCTTGTTTACTACGAGCAGTACTTC. Protein: CASSLLQSLVYYEQYF.

This clone has just a few counts. The J gene is TRBJ1-5, the V gene TRBV4-1; D gene uncertain. From germline, CDR1 is MGHRA and CDR2 YSYEKL. The CDR3 contains 16 residues. V shed 0 bases and J shed 7 bases, with 16 bases lying between them. In DNA, the CDR3 is TGCGCCAGCAGCCAAGATCGGTCGGCCGCGGGGCAGCCCCAGCATTTT. Translated, it gives CASSQDRSAAGQPQHF.

The CDR3, as DNA: TGTGCCAGCAGTTTCATGGGGGGGGCTTCCTACGAGCAGTACTTC. Its protein is CASSFMGGASYEQYF. This chain joins TRBV6-5 and TRBJ2-7; D possibly corresponds to TRBD2 (7 bases). The CDR3 spans 15 residues. Trimming stripped 4 bases from V and 1 base from J, with 14 bases between. The germline V gene has CDR1 MNHEY and CDR2 SVGAGI.